The 30 T cell receptor beta chains in this list originate from one sample, sequenced in a study of T cell changes during pregnancy in multiple sclerosis. Using immunoSEQ multiplex PCR, the repertoire was profiled, and TCRdb retains in-frame clones only, with some absent. The repertoire has approximately 69,000 clones, roughly 92% of them found once; the top ten carry roughly 2%. Specimen: peripheral blood, collected in the second trimester of pregnancy. The receptor set was obtained from a female donor in good health, enrolled as a control in a pregnancy study.

The chain employs TRBV7-3 and TRBJ1-2, with TRBD1 as a possible D gene (6 bases). CDR3 length: 15 amino acids. Germline loops: CDR1 SGHTA, CDR2 FQGTGA. The V and J ends lost 5 bases and 3 bases respectively, with 16 bases between them. DNA of the CDR3: TGTGCCAGCAGCCCCGCAACAGGGACATACTATGGCTACACCTTC. Residues: CASSPATGTYYGYTF. The full variable domain, rest sourced from reference TRBV7-3 and TRBJ1-2, is GAGVSQTPSNKVTEKGKYVELRCDPISGHTALYWYRQSLGQGPEFLIYFQGTGAADDSGLPNDRFFAVRPEGSVSTLKIQRTERGDSAVYLCASSPATGTYYGYTFGSGTRLTVV.

The CDR3 spells CASSLQGRGETQYF. The DNA for the CDR3 is TGTGCCAGCAGCCTACAGGGAAGAGGTGAGACCCAGTACTTC. V and J are TRBV27 and TRBJ2-5; weak D call: TRBD1 (6 bases). The V gene's germline CDR1 is MNHEY and CDR2 SMNVEV (reference sequence). The length of the CDR3 is 14 residues. V lost 6 bases to trimming and J lost 5 bases, with 16 bases between them.

The chain has TRBV18 and TRBJ2-4, with 9 bases identical to TRBD2. Germline V gene data show CDR1 as KGHSH and CDR2 as LQKENI. This CDR3 has 14 residues. After removal of 2 bases from V and 10 bases from J, the junction contained 6 bases not matched to a gene. The CDR3 here is CASSPSAGGDIQYF. DNA of the CDR3: TGTGCCAGCTCACCATCGGCGGGGGGGGATATTCAGTACTTC.

CDR3 nucleotides: TGTGCCAGCAGTTACTCTAGGCAGGTGCTCACAGATACGCAGTATTTT. It encodes CASSYSRQVLTDTQYF. This chain connects TRBV6-6 to TRBJ2-3; D ambiguous. V was pared by 0 bases and J by 2 bases, with 12 bases between. Looked up from germline, CDR1 is MNHNY and CDR2 is SVGAGI (reference sequence). CDR3 size: 16 residues.

This chain connects TRBV4-2 to TRBJ2-1, with unresolved D. Germline values: CDR1 LGHNA, CDR2 YNFKEQ. This CDR3 has 13 amino acids. Between the trimmed V and J ends, which lost 0 bases and 3 bases, there was a span of 3 bases. DNA for the CDR3: TGTGCCAGCAGCCAAGATAACTACAATGAGCAGTTCTTC. It yields the protein CASSQDNYNEQFF.

V and J are TRBV14 and TRBJ2-1; 7 bases agree with TRBD1. The J segment lost 12 bases and the V segment lost 3 bases, leaving 11 bases of the junction unmatched. CDR1 is SGHDN and CDR2 is FVKESK in the germline V gene. The CDR3 spans 14 residues. The CDR3 region has the DNA TGTGCCAGCAGCCACCGAGAGGCAGGGGGTTGGCAGTTCTTC. Its protein is CASSHREAGGWQFF.

This chain uses TRBV4-1 with TRBJ2-2, with D hard to call. V lost 0 bases and J lost 5, with 10 bases in between. The V gene's germline CDR1 is MGHRA and CDR2 YSYEKL. The CDR3 runs to 15 residues. This CDR3 reads CASSQDFTMTGELFF. The CDR3 DNA follows: TGCGCCAGCAGCCAAGATTTCACAATGACCGGGGAGCTGTTTTTT.

The chain is built from TRBV7-9 and TRBJ2-4; 10 bases agree with TRBD1. This CDR3 comprises 15 residues. CDR1 is SEHNR, CDR2 FQNEAQ, per germline (reference sequence). The V and J ends lost 5 bases and 7 bases, in that order; junction bases with no gene match: 8. CDR3 loop: CASSADPGQGNIQYF. As DNA, the CDR3 is TGTGCCAGCAGCGCAGATCCGGGACAGGGGAACATTCAGTACTTC.

V and J are TRBV5-1 and TRBJ2-2; 8 nucleotides align to TRBD1. The CDR3 contains 18 residues. Germline V gene data show CDR1 as SGHRS and CDR2 as YFSETQ. Trimming at V came to 7 bases and at J to 1 base, leaving 15 bases not matched to a gene. The CDR3, as DNA: TGCGCCAGCCAAGCGCCACCGACAGGGGTTTGGAACACCGGGGAGCTGTTTTTT. Its translation: CASQAPPTGVWNTGELFF.

The genes are TRBV14 and TRBJ2-3, with 7 bases that match TRBD2. CDR1 and CDR2 from the germline V gene are SGHDN and FVKESK. This CDR3 has 15 amino acids. Germline trimming cut 2 bases from V and 4 bases from J; bases unmatched to any gene: 6. In nucleotides, the CDR3 is TGTGCCAGCAGCCAAAGTAGCGCGGGGGCAGATACGCAGTATTTT. It yields the protein CASSQSSAGADTQYF.

This chain uses TRBV5-1 with TRBJ2-7, with 7 positions matching TRBD1. Germline V gives CDR1 SGHRS, CDR2 YFSETQ. The CDR3 is made up of 17 amino acids. Trimming cost V 4 bases and J 2 bases; bases outside gene matches: 15. Here the CDR3 DNA reads TGCGCCAGCAGCCTTCTTCCACCCGGGACAGCAACCTACGAGCAGTACTTC. This codes for CASSLLPPGTATYEQYF.

The V and J genes are TRBV28 and TRBJ2-3; the match to TRBD2 covers 12 bases. Per the germline V gene, CDR1 is MDHEN and CDR2 is SYDVKM. J was trimmed by 10 bases and V by 5 bases; bases with no gene match: 7. The CDR3 has 14 amino acids. The CDR3 is CASSAGLAGLSQYF. CDR3 coding DNA: TGTGCCAGCAGTGCAGGACTAGCGGGGTTGTCGCAGTATTTT.

This clone has only one observation. This chain links TRBV7-2 with TRBJ1-4; D remains ambiguous. V lost 2 bases and J 0 bases, leaving 10 bases between the germline ends. This CDR3 has 16 amino acids. Germline loops: CDR1 SGHTA, CDR2 FQGNSA. Here the CDR3 DNA reads TGTGCCAGCAGCTTATTGACACGTGCAACTAATGAAAAACTGTTTTTT. This gives the protein CASSLLTRATNEKLFF.

The V and J genes are TRBV4-3 and TRBJ2-7; 12 nucleotides align to TRBD2. Looked up from germline, CDR1 is LGHNA and CDR2 is YSLEER. With 0 bases clipped from V and 5 bases from J, the junction kept 5 bases outside the gene matches. The CDR3 length is 16 residues. The CDR3 here is CASSQEPSGGANEQYF. The CDR3 region has the DNA TGCGCCAGCAGCCAAGAACCTAGCGGGGGGGCGAACGAGCAGTACTTC.

The V call is TRBV5-4, the J call TRBJ2-6, with D perhaps matching TRBD1 (5 bases). Trimming stripped 5 bases from V and 4 bases from J, with 10 bases between. Germline lookup yields CDR1 SGHNT and CDR2 YYREEE (reference sequence). This CDR3 has 14 amino acids. The CDR3 loop is CASRGARGANVLTF. CDR3 sequence (DNA): TGTGCCAGCAGAGGGGCGAGGGGGGCCAACGTCCTGACTTTC.

This sequence joins TRBV7-9 and TRBJ1-2; the D gene is possibly TRBD1 (6 bases). CDR1 is SEHNR and CDR2 is FQNEAQ in the germline V gene (reference sequence). The CDR3 length is 14 residues. V lost 1 base to trimming and J lost 6 bases, with 12 bases between them. CDR3 bases: TGTGCCAGCAGCTTAGGGTTTACAGGGAATGGCTACACCTTC. Protein product: CASSLGFTGNGYTF.

This clone appeared a single time. This sequence joins TRBV6-5 and TRBJ2-1, with a weak D call TRBD1 (5 bases). CDR3 length equals 13 residues. Germline V CDR1 and CDR2: MNHEY, SVGAGI. The ends were cut back, 6 bases at V and 13 bases at J, with 19 bases in the middle. CDR3 coding DNA: TGTGCCAGCAGCTTAACAGGCCCTAGGGGCCAGTTCTTC. This sequence encodes CASSLTGPRGQFF.

The J gene is TRBJ2-3, the V gene TRBV6-5, with a possible D match to TRBD1 (6 bases). V lost 3 bases and J 4 bases, leaving 11 bases between the germline ends. Germline assignment: CDR1 MNHEY and CDR2 SVGAGI. This CDR3 contains 14 residues. In nucleotides, the CDR3 is TGTGCCAGCAGTTATGGGGGCAGGGCAGATACGCAGTATTTT. It codes for CASSYGGRADTQYF.

V usage is TRBV18 and J usage is TRBJ2-1; the D gene is possibly TRBD2 (5 bases). There are 17 residues in the CDR3. The germline V and J ends were trimmed by 3 bases and 4 bases, with 19 bases remaining between them. Germline CDR1 and CDR2: KGHSH and LQKENI. CDR3 DNA sequence: TGTGCCAGCTCACCGATGAAGCCTGGACTGGCTTACAATGAGCAGTTCTTC. Translated: CASSPMKPGLAYNEQFF.

This clone has only one observation. The chain has TRBV7-9 and TRBJ1-6, with D possibly TRBD1 on 5 matching bases. The V end was cut by 8 bases, the J end by 0 bases, with 14 bases between. CDR3 length: 16 residues. The germline CDR1 and CDR2 sequences are SEHNR and FQNEAQ (reference sequence). This CDR3 reads CASRRGGSSYNSPLHF. The CDR3 coding sequence is TGTGCCAGCCGACGGGGGGGAAGCTCCTATAATTCACCCCTCCACTTT.

V usage is TRBV6-5 and J usage is TRBJ2-2; D is perhaps TRBD1 (5 bases). CDR1 MNHEY and CDR2 SVGAGI come from the germline V gene. V was cut by 7 bases and J by 4 bases, with 10 bases left in between. The CDR3 extends over 13 amino acids. The chain's CDR3 is CASNKGFTGELFF. The CDR3 DNA sequence: TGTGCCAGCAATAAGGGGTTCACCGGGGAGCTGTTTTTT.

The chain couples TRBV28 to TRBJ1-6; possible D gene TRBD1, 6 bases. Trimming stripped 5 bases from V and 8 bases from J, with 16 bases between. The CDR3 covers 15 residues. Germline assignment: CDR1 MDHEN and CDR2 SYDVKM. Here the CDR3 DNA reads TGTGCCAGCAGTCCCGGCGGGGGGCGAGATTCACCCCTCCACTTT. This encodes CASSPGGGRDSPLHF.

This clone appeared a single time. The chain has TRBV21-1 and TRBJ2-1; TRBD1 is taken as the D call from the table, unchecked against the DNA. TRBV21-1 is classified as a pseudogene. The CDR3 is 11 residues long. The CDR3 DNA is TGTGCCAGCAGCAAATCCCAGGTGGGGTTCTTC. Translated: CASSKSQVGFF.

The V call is TRBV5-6, the J call TRBJ1-1, with D unclear. Deletions cut 4 bases from V and 3 bases from J, with 13 bases between. Germline values: CDR1 SGHDT, CDR2 YYEEEE. The CDR3 is 14 amino acids. The chain's CDR3 is CASSPPPGDTEAFF. The CDR3 region has the DNA TGTGCCAGCAGCCCACCCCCCGGGGACACTGAAGCTTTCTTT. The full variable domain, with the rest looked up from reference TRBV5-6 and TRBJ1-1, is DAGVTQSPTHLIKTRGQQVTLRCSPKSGHDTVSWYQQALGQGPQFIFQYYEEEERQRGNFPDRFSGHQFPNYSSELNVNALLLGDSALYLCASSPPPGDTEAFFGQGTRLTVV.

This chain links TRBV2 with TRBJ1-2; TRBD1 agrees at 9 bases. J gave up 4 bases and V 6 bases, and 6 bases lay outside the gene matches. The CDR3 sequence is 14 residues long. Germline values: CDR1 SNHLY, CDR2 FYNNEI. This chain's CDR3 is CASSIQGASYGYTF. DNA of the CDR3: TGTGCCAGCAGCATACAGGGGGCTTCCTATGGCTACACCTTC.

In its sample, this clone was seen once. The J gene is TRBJ2-7, the V gene TRBV4-2; TRBD2 aligns across 9 bases. CDR1 is LGHNA, CDR2 YNFKEQ, per germline. The CDR3 length is 15 residues. J gave up 3 bases and V 5 bases, and 8 bases lay outside the gene matches. The CDR3 bases are TGTGCCAGCAGCACCACCACAGCGGGGGGCTACGAGCAGTACTTC. It specifies CASSTTTAGGYEQYF.

The V and J genes are TRBV7-9 and TRBJ2-6; maybe TRBD2 (6 bases). The germline V gene encodes CDR1 SEHNR and CDR2 FQNEAQ (reference sequence). This CDR3 has 13 amino acids. Trimming left V 5 bases short and J 8 bases short, with 10 bases between. The CDR3 DNA is TGTGCCAGCAGCATGGAGGGGTCCAACGTCCTGACTTTC. Protein product: CASSMEGSNVLTF.

The chain joins TRBV5-6 to TRBJ1-1, with 8 bases fitting TRBD1. V was pared by 1 base and J by 0 bases, with 5 bases of the junction left unmatched. The length of the CDR3 is 16 residues. Per the germline V gene, CDR1 is SGHDT and CDR2 is YYEEEE. The CDR3 loop reads CASSLLMGQVNTEAFF. CDR3 sequence (DNA): TGTGCCAGCAGCTTGCTCATGGGACAGGTGAACACTGAAGCTTTCTTT.

This chain joins TRBV10-3 and TRBJ2-7, with 8 bases identical to TRBD1. The germline CDR1 and CDR2 sequences are ENHRY and SYGVKD. The CDR3 spans 14 residues. Trimming removed 6 bases from V and 2 bases from J; junction bases left unmatched: 6. Written as DNA, the CDR3 is TGTGCCATCAGAGGGACAGGTAAACCCTACGAGCAGTACTTC. Protein product: CAIRGTGKPYEQYF.

The chain recombines TRBV27 with TRBJ1-2; tentative D call: TRBD1 (6 bases). This CDR3 spans 15 amino acids. Germline V CDR1 and CDR2: MNHEY, SMNVEV (reference sequence). V gave up 5 bases and J gave up 5 bases, with 18 bases separating them. The CDR3, as DNA: TGTGCCAGCAGTCGATTTGGGGGCGGGGGTTATGGCTACACCTTC. Its protein is CASSRFGGGGYGYTF.